The clone carrying this T cell receptor (beta chain) is a singleton in its sample. The data derive from a study of blood T cell repertoires in COVID-19. Study summary: The study drew acute and convalescent COVID-19 samples from the United States, Italy and Spain.

Germline CDR1 and CDR2: KGHSH and LQKENI. Trimming left V 2 bases short and J 5 bases short, with 9 bases between. The CDR3 covers 13 residues. Original analysis: Amplifying reference gene primers gave estimates of nucleated cell counts. Some clones are missing from TCRdb's copy, which holds only in-frame ones; the method was immunoSEQ multiplex PCR. V and J calls and clone size are those listed in that table; D and trimming were worked out from the DNA. The sample lists about 210,000 clones; around four fifths were seen once. Sequences were obtained from peripheral blood. The sequence was obtained from a woman between 70 and 85 years old with COVID-19, enrolled during active disease. The V and J genes are TRBV18 and TRBJ1-1; no reliable D call. Here the CDR3 reads CASSPELWTEAFF. Here the CDR3 DNA reads TGTGCCAGCTCACCAGAGCTTTGGACTGAAGCTTTCTTT. The entire variable domain, with the rest obtained from reference TRBV18 and TRBJ1-1, is as follows: NAGVMQNPRHLVRRRGQEARLRCSPMKGHSHVYWYRQLPEEGLKFMVYLQKENIIDESGMPKERFSAEFPKEGPSILRIQQVVRGDSAAYFCASSPELWTEAFFGQGTRLTVV.